One T cell receptor (beta chain) is described in this entry. These data originate in a study of blood T cell repertoires in COVID-19. Study in general: Samples taken during acute and convalescent COVID-19 were collected in the United States, Italy and Spain. PBMCs, B-cell-depleted T cells, or T cells were the source of the cDNA or gDNA that made up the material.

The CDR3 runs to 14 residues. J gave up 8 bases and V 5 bases, and 9 bases lay outside the gene matches. The V gene's germline CDR1 is LNHDA and CDR2 SQIVND (reference sequence). Authors' analysis steps: Scientists estimated how many nucleated cells there were by amplifying reference gene primers. Generated by immunoSEQ multiplex PCR, the TCRdb table keeps only in-frame clones and is missing some. D and trimming were read from the DNA, whereas the V and J calls and clone size are those reported in that table. This sample has roughly 140,000 clones, with over 75% found just once. The clonotype originates from a man between 50 and 59 years old with acute or convalescent COVID-19. The sequenced sample consisted of peripheral blood. The J gene is TRBJ2-1, the V gene TRBV19; 7 nucleotides align to TRBD1. The CDR3 nucleotides read TGTGCCAGTAGTTTCGGGACAGAGGGGTATGAGCAGTTCTTC. It translates to CASSFGTEGYEQFF.